The following is a T cell receptor (beta chain) sequence with its context. Its cognate antigen has yet to be identified. No base quality values were provided; no much bigger clone lies one nucleotide off. This sample is part of a study of beta chain features in type 1 diabetes listed by TCRdb under 2018. Broadly, across the study: Mean age, gender distribution, total cell number and subset yield were not different between patients and healthy donors. In the study, recently diagnosed type 1 diabetes patients and matched healthy donors were compared on the TCRB repertoires of their sorted circulating CD4+ T cell subsets. Across all samples, almost 110 million sorted cells were examined, and cell number per subset correlated strongly with RNA yield. Naive and central memory subsets were obtained from all 30 or so donors, but regulatory and stem cell-like memory subsets were isolated from only 8 patients and 8 healthy donors.

Each donor gave one peripheral blood draw, averaging about 120 mL, which was collected into heparinised tubes. A BD FACSAria II and a panel including CD45RO, CCR7, CD25, CD127, CD95 and CD27 were used to sort naive, central memory, regulatory and stem cell-like memory CD4+ T cells. All sorted populations exceeded 95% purity. PBMCs were isolated right away by Lymphoprep density gradient centrifugation and were stained directly, without culture. To minimize batch effects, samples were stained and sorted in pairs, one healthy donor with one patient per experiment. Overall study outcomes, separate from this receptor: HLA sub-analyses involved small numbers of individuals, so any influence of HLA type on TCRB rearrangement remained unresolved. PCR may preferentially amplify shorter templates, but because patient and control samples were amplified and corrected together, any resulting skew would affect both groups equally. Type 1 diabetes patients showed a moderate but significant shortening of TCRB CDR3 length in all four CD4+ subsets. At VDJ recombination sites, type 1 diabetes patients had fewer insertions and more deleted nucleotides, which implies abnormalities in thymic rearrangement. Naive, central memory and regulatory TCRB repertoires appeared more similar among patients than among healthy donors. Because cDNA was sequenced instead of genomic DNA, activated cells with high expression could be over-represented, although the groups did not differ in activation or CD3 levels.

The CDR3 spans 16 residues, from the cysteine through the phenylalanine. CDR3 DNA only is kept here, 48 bases in frame from base 1. For CDR1 and CDR2, the germline V gene lists SGHDN and FVKESK. The germline ends are 18 bases apart after V is trimmed by 1 base and J by 5 bases. The High Capacity cDNA Reverse Transcription Kit was used to reverse transcribe all of the isolated RNA, meaning that expressed TCRB transcripts were what got sequenced. Naive, central memory and regulatory T cell samples underwent deep immunoSEQ sequencing, averaging around 3.9 million total reads per sample. Sorted cells were lysed in RLT buffer, and RNA was extracted using DNase-treated RNeasy Micro or Mini kits according to cell number. Each cell subset was processed on its own to prevent cross-contamination, while patient and healthy donor samples were processed together. The immunoSEQ multiplex PCR was used to amplify TCRB sequences from cDNA, generating 87-bp fragments that spanned the CDR3 region. Sequencing of the amplicons was performed on the Illumina HiSeq platform. On the study's bioinformatics: PCR bias was computationally corrected using synthetic template baselines, reads within Hamming distance 2 were collapsed, and singletons that could not be merged were discarded. Reads were aligned against IMGT so that V, D and J genes, CDR3 length and insertions or deletions at six rearrangement sites could be assigned. Within each subset, clonotype counts were normalized to sorted cell number, after which true diversity and Gini coefficients were computed with the tcR R package. The overlap coefficient, calculated on TCRB nucleotide sequences, was used to measure repertoire sharing. Out-of-frame TCRB sequences from naive cells were analyzed as a proxy for the pre-selection repertoire. Here the immuneACCESS table is served through TCRdb, limited to in-frame sequences with V and J called. Missing clones are a known gap in these copies; in checked studies unresolved V genes cover under half, and the rest lacks a known reason. The DNA gave D and trimming, while V, J and clone size come from that table. The sample yields over 500,000 clones; roughly a sixth were counted once. The ten largest clones capture more than 0.08% of the sample.

The TCR comes from a man aged 18 to 35 in good health. Specimen: naive CD4+ T cells from blood. The label giving this sample's cell subset or site can be read as: true naive CD4+ T cells. The chain is made from TRBV14 and TRBJ2-7; the D segment is perhaps TRBD1 or TRBD2, each sharing 6 matched bases. The nucleotide sequence is TGTGCCAGCAGCCAAGTTGGGGGGCGCCGGACGAACGAGCAGTACTTC. This sequence encodes CASSQVGGRRTNEQYF.